This TCR beta chain was documented in a study of molecular identifiers for immune sequencing clone quantification. Across the whole study: In replicates, RNA from 20,000 or 100,000 naive CD8 cells was split five ways, four sequenced.

Naive CD8 libraries used about 17,000 to 1,000,000 sorted cells and 10%, 30% or 50% RNA. TCRdb itself ran the PCR reads through MiXCR, one entry per CDR3 protein. Altogether approximately 670,000 distinct CDR3 sequences are present, 15% to 20% being singletons, with the ten largest covering roughly 0.85%. V lost 6 bases and J lost 8, with 19 bases in between. From germline, CDR1 is SQVTM and CDR2 ANQGSEA. The CDR3 is 13 amino acids. For this clonotype: The antigen remains unidentified. Lacking the conserved final phenylalanine or tryptophan, this CDR3 likely reflects a read error.

Study-wide results and limits: Highly expanded clone sizes could be underestimated by identical TCR molecules sharing a barcode.

The receptor was isolated from a human donor in good health. Some libraries in this study had Jurkat cell RNA spiked in. The chain links TRBV29-1 to TRBJ1-2; D possibly corresponds to TRBD1 (6 bases). Sequencing used naive CD8+ T cells from blood, with Jurkat cell RNA spiked in. Subset reported: FACS-sorted CD8+CD4-CCR7+CD45RA+ naive T cells. The CDR3 is CSVSGDGPKGYTS. CDR3 DNA sequence: TGCAGCGTATCAGGGGACGGCCCAAAGGGCTACACCTCC.